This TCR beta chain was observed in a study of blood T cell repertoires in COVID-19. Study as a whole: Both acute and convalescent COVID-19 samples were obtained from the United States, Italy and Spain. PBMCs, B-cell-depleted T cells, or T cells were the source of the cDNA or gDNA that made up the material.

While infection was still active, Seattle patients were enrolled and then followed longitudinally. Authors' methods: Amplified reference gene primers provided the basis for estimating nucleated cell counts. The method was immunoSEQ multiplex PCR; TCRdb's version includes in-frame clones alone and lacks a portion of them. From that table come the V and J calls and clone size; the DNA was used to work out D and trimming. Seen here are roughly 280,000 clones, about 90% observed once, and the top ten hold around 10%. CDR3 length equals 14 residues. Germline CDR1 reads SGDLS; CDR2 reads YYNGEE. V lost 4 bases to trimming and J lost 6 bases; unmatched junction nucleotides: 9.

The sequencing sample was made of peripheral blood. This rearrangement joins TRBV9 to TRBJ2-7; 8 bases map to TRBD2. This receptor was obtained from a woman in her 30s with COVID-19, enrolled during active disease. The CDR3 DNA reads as TGTGCCAGCAGCCCACAACTAGCGGTTGCCGAGCAGTACTTC. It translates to CASSPQLAVAEQYF.